This paragraph covers one TCR beta chain sequence. Its antigen remains unidentified. These data come from a study of post-analysis software for immune sequencing data. Study-wide context: Included among the disease courses, which were recorded for the cohort, were relapsing-remitting, secondary progressive and progressive-relapsing multiple sclerosis. Study-wide results and caveats: Four or five TRBV segments (TRBV5-6, TRBV5-1 and TRBV20-1 among them) occurred more frequently in patients than in controls. Samples made in the same batch grouped tightly together by F measure.

Unique molecular identifiers were carried by the TCR beta cDNA libraries. T cells, about 0.9 to 10 million of them, yielded approximately 500,000 cDNA molecules. One entry per CDR3 protein results from TCRdb running MiXCR on the PCR reads. The sample lists about 820,000 distinct CDR3 sequences, under 70% seen once, with 4.6% in the top ten. Trimming removed 5 bases from V and 3 bases from J; junction bases left unmatched: 7. The CDR3 has 15 residues. Germline V CDR1 and CDR2: SGHAT, FQNNGV. The sequence came from a girl under 18 with multiple sclerosis. The sample comprised blood. The V gene is TRBV11-2, the J gene TRBJ1-5; 7 bases map to TRBD1. In nucleotides, the CDR3 is TGTGCCAGCAGCGCCGGGACAGTCGACAATCAGCCCCAGCATTTT. Translating it yields CASSAGTVDNQPQHF.